A selection of T cell receptor beta chains follows, all from one sample in a study of T-cell memory formation after mild COVID-19. One entry per CDR3 protein, called by TCRdb with MiXCR from the 5' RACE reads. Seen here are 45,000 to 55,000 distinct CDR3 sequences, approximately 7% observed once, and the top ten hold 1.4%. The material sequenced was PBMCs or a T cell subset sorted from them (not recorded which). All receptors come from a man aged 18-30 years who had mild COVID-19 (a few samples of this study predate the infection). Cell type and time point are not known. CDR3s include the opening cysteine and the closing phenylalanine or tryptophan. A D gene is named only where the DNA matches it firmly. Size tells how often a clone was seen (once, few, many) or the class of an expanded clone, and some rows leave it out.

D gene	V gene	J gene	clone size	CDR3 DNA	CDR3 protein
TRBD1	TRBV29-1	TRBJ1-5	few	TGCAGCGTGGGGACAGAAGATCAGCCCCAGCATTTT	CSVGTEDQPQHF
.	TRBV5-1	TRBJ2-3	medium-sized	TGCGCCAGCAGCTTCGGGCAGGGAGGCACAGATACGCAGTATTTT	CASSFGQGGTDTQYF
TRBD2	TRBV5-1	TRBJ2-5	many	TGCGCCAGCAGCCTGCAGGATAGCGGGGGGAAAGAGACCCAGTACTTC	CASSLQDSGGKETQYF
TRBD1	TRBV7-2	TRBJ2-3	many	TGTGCCAGCAGAGACAGGGGTGGCACAGATACGCAGTATTTT	CASRDRGGTDTQYF
.	TRBV6-2/TRBV6-3	TRBJ2-3	many	TGTGCCAGCAGAGTGGGGAGCTTCAGCGCAGATACGCAGTATTTT	CASRVGSFSADTQYF
TRBD1	TRBV20-1	TRBJ2-7	many	TGCAGTGCCGACAGGGGGCGCGGTTACGAGCAGTACTTC	CSADRGRGYEQYF
TRBD2	TRBV7-6	TRBJ2-3	.	TGTGCCAGCAGCTTAGCAGCGACTAGCGGCACAGATACGCAGTATTTT	CASSLAATSGTDTQYF
.	TRBV4-3	TRBJ1-5	.	TGCGCCAGCAGCCAAGATCTAAACCGCGGGACGTTAAGCAATCAGCCCCAGCATTTT	CASSQDLNRGTLSNQPQHF
TRBD1	TRBV18	TRBJ1-4	few	TGTGCCAGCTCGGTACAGGGGACTAATGAAAAACTGTTTTTT	CASSVQGTNEKLFF
.	TRBV5-6	TRBJ2-3	many	TGTGCCAGCAGCTTGAACAGGCACACAGATACGCAGTATTTT	CASSLNRHTDTQYF
TRBD1	TRBV5-5	TRBJ2-4	medium-sized	TGTGCCAGCAGCTTCAGGACAGGACTAGCCAAAAACATTCAGTACTTC	CASSFRTGLAKNIQYF
.	TRBV18	TRBJ1-2	few	TGTGCCAGCTCACCACCCGGCAGGGGCTATGGCTACACCTTC	CASSPPGRGYGYTF
.	TRBV28	TRBJ2-1	many	TGTGCCAGCAGTTTACGCCGACCGGACAGTTACTCCTACAATGAGCAGTTCTTC	CASSLRRPDSYSYNEQFF
.	TRBV4-2	TRBJ1-5	.	TGTGCCAGCAGCCAAGATTTAGGTTTTATGCGCAATCAGCCCCAGCATTTT	CASSQDLGFMRNQPQHF
.	TRBV6-5	TRBJ2-1	many	TGTGCCAGCAGTCTCAGGCCCTACAATGAGCAGTTCTTC	CASSLRPYNEQFF
TRBD1	TRBV18	TRBJ2-1	few	TGTGCCAGCTCACCACTCGACCACTTGGACAGGTTATTC	CASSPLDHLDRLF
TRBD1	TRBV12-3/TRBV12-4	TRBJ1-5	many	TGTGCCAGCAGCCCCGGGACAGCGAGCAATCAGCCCCAGCATTTT	CASSPGTASNQPQHF
.	TRBV12-3/TRBV12-4	TRBJ2-2	few	TGTGCCAGCAGTTTCCAGGGATCCTCCGGGGAGCTGTTTTTT	CASSFQGSSGELFF
.	TRBV5-1	TRBJ1-2	.	TGCGCCAGCAGCTTGGCCGCCGGGGGAAGGGGCTACACCTTC	CASSLAAGGRGYTF
TRBD2	TRBV5-1	TRBJ2-2	many	TGCGCCAGCAGCTCGGGACTAGCCTCCGGGGAGCTGTTTTTT	CASSSGLASGELFF
.	TRBV4-1	TRBJ1-1	many	TGCGCCAGCAGCCAGATCAGGGCTGGGACTGAAGCTTTCTTT	CASSQIRAGTEAFF
TRBD1	TRBV4-1	TRBJ1-1	.	TGCGCCAGCAGCCTCCAACAGGGGGCCGAGGTCTTT	CASSLQQGAEVF
.	TRBV9	TRBJ2-3	few	TGTGCCAGCAGCCCCACAATGTTAACGCGGCAGTATTTT	CASSPTMLTRQYF
.	TRBV12-3/TRBV12-4	TRBJ2-3	many	TGTGCCAGCAGTTTCGGCCAGTCTAGCACAGATACGCAGTATTTT	CASSFGQSSTDTQYF